This section outlines one TCR beta chain sequence together with its context. Construction of the TCRbeta library involved unique molecular identifiers. Using its own MiXCR run on the PCR reads, TCRdb lists one record per CDR3 protein. The table has about 420,000 distinct CDR3 sequences, about a tenth seen once; the top ten hold roughly 6%. CDR1 SGHNT and CDR2 YYREEE come from the germline V gene (reference sequence). The CDR3 covers 16 residues. V lost 2 bases and J lost 2; bases outside the gene matches: 2. These data originate in a study of T-cell reconstitution after alpha-beta-depleted transplantation in children.

Sequenced here: PBMCs from the stem cell graft donor, sampled from the stem cell graft. The J gene is TRBJ2-4, the V gene TRBV5-4; TRBD2 agrees at 12 bases. This TCR was recovered from a human donor who donated a stem cell graft to a child with acute myeloid leukemia. This chain's CDR3 is CASSLLAGGSKNIQYF. The CDR3, as DNA: TGTGCCAGCAGCTTACTAGCGGGGGGATCCAAAAACATTCAGTACTTC.